Listed here are 30 T cell receptor beta chains from one sample, sequenced in a study of CD8 T cells in ankylosing spondylitis. Study findings and constraints: There was a TCR beta motif, made of several highly homologous variants, that appeared characteristic of ankylosing spondylitis blood.

TCRdb re-called the 5' RACE reads with MiXCR, one entry per CDR3 protein. The table shows around 770,000 distinct CDR3 sequences, with approximately 10% occurring only once. Antigen specificity for these receptors is unknown. Sequences were obtained from blood, either unsorted or a sorted T cell fraction (not recorded which). Receptors originate from a male donor with ankylosing spondylitis.

The chain carries TRBV7-2 and TRBJ2-1; the match to TRBD2 covers 11 bases. In germline, CDR1 is SGHTA, CDR2 FQGNSA. The CDR3 covers 15 residues. The ends lost 5 bases at V and 5 bases at J; junction bases unmatched: 5. The CDR3 loop is CASSIGLAGDNEQFF. CDR3 nucleotide sequence: TGTGCCAGCAGCATCGGACTAGCGGGTGACAATGAGCAGTTCTTC.

The chain carries TRBV9 and TRBJ2-1; TRBD1 matches 8 bases. The CDR3 extends over 15 amino acids. Germline CDR1 and CDR2: SGDLS and YYNGEE. After removal of 6 bases from V and 4 bases from J, the junction contained 9 bases not matched to a gene. The CDR3 DNA follows: TGTGCCAGCACCCCAAGGGACAGGCTATACAATGAGCAGTTCTTC. It is translated as CASTPRDRLYNEQFF.

This clonotype was detected only a few times. The chain joins TRBV20-1 to TRBJ2-1; D may be TRBD2 (5 bases). V was clipped by 5 bases and J by 0 bases, with 14 bases between them. Germline loops: CDR1 DFQATT, CDR2 SNEGSKA (reference sequence). There are 15 residues in the CDR3. CDR3 in amino acids: CSAYFRDSSYNEQFF. CDR3 nucleotide sequence: TGCAGTGCTTACTTCCGGGATAGCTCCTACAATGAGCAGTTCTTC.

This clonotype was counted a few times. The chain employs TRBV12-3 or TRBV12-4 and TRBJ2-2, with unresolved D. The CDR3 extends over 13 amino acids. Trimming shortened V by 8 bases and J by 5 bases, and 12 bases separated the two germline ends. This CDR3 reads CASSPEVTGELFF. The CDR3 nucleotides read TGTGCCAGCTCTCCAGAGGTAACCGGGGAGCTGTTTTTT.

The chain carries TRBV6-5 and TRBJ2-7; 7 bases agree with TRBD2. V lost 0 bases and J lost 1; bases outside the gene matches: 6. The CDR3 covers 16 residues. Germline loops: CDR1 MNHEY, CDR2 SVGAGI. In nucleotides, the CDR3 is TGTGCCAGCAGTTACTCGAAGCTAGCGGCATCCTACGAGCAGTACTTC. Its protein product is CASSYSKLAASYEQYF.

V gene TRBV6-5 combines with J gene TRBJ2-1; possibly TRBD1 for D (6 bases). CDR3 length: 17 amino acids. Germline V gene sequence: CDR1 MNHEY, CDR2 SVGAGI. V was pared by 2 bases and J by 0 bases, with 14 bases between. CDR3 DNA sequence: TGTGCCAGCAGTTACCTGGGGGCTCACCACTCCTACAATGAGCAGTTCTTC. Translation: CASSYLGAHHSYNEQFF.

The chain combines TRBV2 with TRBJ1-1; 8 nucleotides line up with TRBD1. The germline V gene has CDR1 SNHLY and CDR2 FYNNEI. This CDR3 has 15 amino acids. Trimming cost V 4 bases and J 5 bases; bases outside gene matches: 9. CDR3 sequence: CASSADRGWSTEAFF. CDR3 nucleotides: TGTGCCAGCAGTGCAGACAGGGGCTGGAGTACTGAAGCTTTCTTT.

J is TRBJ1-1 and V is TRBV7-6; D gene ambiguous. This CDR3 is built from 15 residues. V dropped 2 bases and J dropped 3 bases, with 13 bases sitting between them. Per germline, CDR1 SGHVS and CDR2 FNYEAQ. CDR3 region: CASSLREGRDTEAFF. In nucleotides, the CDR3 is TGTGCCAGCAGCTTACGAGAAGGGAGGGACACTGAAGCTTTCTTT.

This rearrangement joins TRBV5-1 to TRBJ1-1; D uncertain. The V end lost 1 base, the J end lost 5 bases, and 9 bases lay between the germline ends. This CDR3 has 13 amino acids. CDR1 SGHRS and CDR2 YFSETQ come from the germline V gene. Written as DNA, the CDR3 is TGCGCCAGCAGCTTGCGAAGGTTGACTGAAGCTTTCTTT. Translated: CASSLRRLTEAFF.

The V gene is TRBV12-3 or TRBV12-4, the J gene TRBJ1-6; 9 bases map to TRBD1. The CDR3 has 15 residues. V lost 3 bases, J lost 9 bases, and 6 bases stayed unmatched. CDR3: CASSFRDRVSSPLHF. For the CDR3, the DNA is TGTGCCAGCAGTTTTAGGGACAGGGTTTCTTCACCCCTCCACTTT.

This clonotype was seen more than once but under ten times. The chain couples TRBV15 to TRBJ2-7, with TRBD1 identical over 9 bases. The V gene end was trimmed by 1 base and the J gene end by 2 bases; junction bases not matched to a gene: 3. Germline V gives CDR1 LNHNV, CDR2 YYDKDF (reference sequence). The CDR3 is made up of 15 amino acids. This CDR3 reads CATSRGDRVTYEQYF. For the CDR3, the DNA is TGTGCCACCAGCAGAGGGGACAGGGTGACCTACGAGCAGTACTTC. The full variable domain, completed using reference TRBV15 and TRBJ2-7, is DAMVIQNPRYQVTQFGKPVTLSCSQTLNHNVMYWYQQKSSQAPKLLFHYYDKDFNNEADTPDNFQSRRPNTSFCFLDIRSPGLGDTAMYLCATSRGDRVTYEQYFGPGTRLTVT.

This clonotype was observed a handful of times. The gene calls are TRBV4-3 and TRBJ2-1, with 11 nucleotides matching TRBD1. Germline-derived CDR1 and CDR2 are LGHNA and YSLEER. Unmatched junction bases numbered 11, after V lost 0 bases and J lost 1 base. This CDR3 contains 20 residues. CDR3 amino acids: CASSQERLGTGGYSYNEQFF. The CDR3 DNA follows: TGCGCCAGCAGCCAAGAACGTTTAGGGACAGGGGGTTATTCCTACAATGAGCAGTTCTTC.

Of note for this clonotype: A read error may explain this, as a much larger clone is one base away. The gene calls are TRBV29-1 and TRBJ2-7, with 9 bases aligning to TRBD1. Germline CDR1 and CDR2: SQVTM and ANQGSEA. The CDR3 totals 14 residues. CDR3 nucleotides: TGCAGCGGCGGGACAGGGAGTACTTTCTACAAGCAGTACTTC. It yields the protein CSGGTGSTFYKQYF.

This clonotype was seen only a few times. The rearrangement links TRBV2 to TRBJ1-2; 12 nucleotides match TRBD1. The germline CDR1 and CDR2 sequences are SNHLY and FYNNEI. CDR3 length: 13 residues. V was clipped by 6 bases and J by 8 bases; unmatched bases: 4. CDR3 amino acids: CASRGTGGGGYTF. In DNA, the CDR3 is TGTGCCAGCAGAGGGACAGGGGGCGGCGGCTACACCTTC. Full variable domain (missing parts from reference TRBV2 and TRBJ1-2): EPEVTQTPSHQVTQMGQEVILRCVPISNHLYFYWYRQILGQKVEFLVSFYNNEISEKSEIFDDQFSVERPDGSNFTLKIRSTKLEDSAMYFCASRGTGGGGYTFGSGTRLTVV.

This clonotype has just a few counts. This chain links TRBV14 with TRBJ1-2; 7 bases fit TRBD1. The CDR3 sequence is 13 residues long. The V gene's germline CDR1 is SGHDN and CDR2 FVKESK. V gave up 2 bases and J gave up 7 bases; unmatched junction bases: 4. As DNA, the CDR3 is TGTGCCAGCAGCCAACAGACAGGGTCTGGCTACACCTTC. Protein sequence: CASSQQTGSGYTF.

This clonotype was recorded many times. The junction departs from the called germline gene at one end, perhaps through a read error. V gene TRBV12-3 or TRBV12-4 combines with J gene TRBJ1-2, with a tentative D call TRBD1 (5 bases). The CDR3 is made up of 11 amino acids. The CDR3 reads CASRDRGGYTF. In DNA form, the CDR3 reads TGCGCCAGCAGGGACCGCGGTGGCTACACCTTC.

This clonotype came up a few times. The chain has TRBV4-1 and TRBJ2-1, with 9 bases identical to TRBD2. Germline V gene data show CDR1 as MGHRA and CDR2 as YSYEKL. There are 15 residues in the CDR3. The trim removed 1 base at V and 7 bases at J, leaving 5 bases unmatched. This CDR3 is CASSQGLAGRNEQFF. CDR3 nucleotides: TGCGCCAGCAGCCAAGGGCTAGCGGGAAGGAATGAGCAGTTCTTC.

This clonotype was picked up a small number of times. This chain links TRBV12-3 or TRBV12-4 with TRBJ2-6; D gene uncertain. The V end was cut by 5 bases, the J end by 2 bases, with 10 bases between. The length of the CDR3 is 15 residues. The chain's CDR3 is CASSLGLAGANVLTF. CDR3 coding DNA: TGTGCCAGCAGTCTTGGCTTGGCTGGGGCCAACGTCCTGACTTTC.

This clonotype has at least ten counts. The gene calls are TRBV20-1 and TRBJ2-3; maybe TRBD1 (6 bases). V lost 4 bases and J lost 0, with 11 bases in between. Looked up from germline, CDR1 is DFQATT and CDR2 is SNEGSKA (reference sequence). The length of the CDR3 is 14 residues. CDR3 nucleotide sequence: TGCAGTGCTATGGACAGCAAGAGCACAGATACGCAGTATTTT. Amino acids: CSAMDSKSTDTQYF.

This clonotype was seen at least ten times. The chain carries TRBV7-2 and TRBJ1-3, with D possibly being TRBD1 (6 bases). Germline V gene data show CDR1 as SGHTA and CDR2 as FQGNSA. V lost 1 base and J 4 bases, leaving 11 bases between the germline ends. The CDR3 is 15 residues long. The DNA of the CDR3 is TGTGCCAGCAGCTTAGGGGGGGCCGGAGGAAACACCATATATTTT. Amino acid sequence: CASSLGGAGGNTIYF.

The V and J genes are TRBV5-1 and TRBJ2-7; D may be TRBD1 or TRBD2 (5 bases each). V was clipped by 4 bases and J by 4 bases, with 15 bases between them. Germline assignment: CDR1 SGHRS and CDR2 YFSETQ. The CDR3 length is 14 residues. The CDR3 is CASSLPGTAYEQYF. CDR3 DNA: TGCGCCAGCAGCCTTCCCGGGACCGCATACGAGCAGTACTTC.

The chain combines TRBV20-1 with TRBJ2-2; 11 bases are shared with TRBD2. The germline gives CDR1 DFQATT, CDR2 SNEGSKA (reference sequence). This CDR3 has 14 residues. Germline trimming cut 6 bases from V and 6 bases from J; bases unmatched to any gene: 6. CDR3 protein: CSAFRLAGPGELFF. For the CDR3, the DNA is TGCAGTGCCTTTAGACTAGCGGGACCCGGGGAGCTGTTTTTT.

This clonotype appeared once. The J gene is TRBJ2-5, the V gene TRBV6-2 or TRBV6-3; D unclear. Germline CDR1 MNHEY, CDR2 SVGEGT. With 7 bases removed from V and 5 bases from J, the gap between germline ends came to 20 bases. The CDR3 contains 15 residues. For the CDR3, the DNA is TGTGCCAGCAACCATGTCTGGTCACAACGGGAGACCCAGTACTTC. As protein: CASNHVWSQRETQYF.

The table lists this clonotype with a few counts. This chain links TRBV29-1 with TRBJ2-1; TRBD2 matches 8 bases. In germline, CDR1 is SQVTM, CDR2 ANQGSEA. This CDR3 spans 15 amino acids. V shed 6 bases, J shed 5 bases, and the junction held 12 bases outside the gene matches. CDR3 nucleotides: TGCAGCGTCGGGAGGGGGGTAGGGCGAAACAATGAGCAGTTCTTC. Its protein product is CSVGRGVGRNNEQFF.

The CDR3 DNA reads TGTGCCACCAGCAGAGACCTAACAGGGAAGACCCAGTACTTC. Translating gives CATSRDLTGKTQYF. V usage is TRBV15 and J usage is TRBJ2-5, with a possible D match to TRBD1 (6 bases). The CDR3 is 14 amino acids. V lost 0 bases and J lost 6, with 11 bases in between. From germline, CDR1 is LNHNV and CDR2 YYDKDF (reference sequence).

This clonotype appeared a few times. The chain combines TRBV5-4 with TRBJ2-3, with a tentative D call TRBD2 (6 bases). The CDR3 runs 15 residues. Germline V lookup: CDR1 SGHNT, CDR2 YYREEE (reference sequence). Trimming cost V 4 bases and J 2 bases, with 14 bases left between them. CDR3 loop: CASSTGTSDTDTQYF. CDR3 nucleotide sequence: TGTGCCAGCAGCACCGGGACTTCCGACACAGATACGCAGTATTTT.

This clonotype was detected only a few times. This rearrangement joins TRBV20-1 to TRBJ2-7; a weak D match, TRBD2 (6 bases). V was pared by 3 bases and J by 0 bases, with 12 bases between. Germline-derived CDR1 and CDR2 are DFQATT and SNEGSKA (reference sequence). The CDR3 loop spans 14 amino acids. The CDR3 DNA follows: TGCAGTGCTAGTGTAGCGGCCAGCTCCTACGAGCAGTACTTC. It codes for CSASVAASSYEQYF.

The rearrangement uses TRBV11-2 and TRBJ1-2; TRBD1 matches at 7 bases. The junction had 5 bases not matched to a gene; V was cut back by 3 bases and J by 4 bases. CDR3 length: 14 amino acids. Per germline, CDR1 SGHAT and CDR2 FQNNGV. CDR3 in amino acids: CASSFGQASYGYTF. The CDR3 region has the DNA TGTGCCAGCAGCTTCGGACAGGCAAGCTATGGCTACACCTTC.

V usage is TRBV6-5 and J usage is TRBJ2-1, with D possibly being TRBD1 (6 bases). The V end lost 2 bases, the J end lost 11 bases, and 19 bases lay between the germline ends. CDR1 is MNHEY and CDR2 is SVGAGI in the germline V gene. The CDR3 sequence is 15 residues long. The CDR3 sequence: CASSYAGTLANQQFF. CDR3 DNA: TGTGCCAGCAGTTACGCCGGGACATTGGCGAACCAGCAGTTCTTC.

The J gene is TRBJ2-3, the V gene TRBV5-6; perhaps D is TRBD1 or TRBD2 (5 bases each). V was pared by 2 bases and J by 6 bases, with 13 bases between. The germline V gene has CDR1 SGHDT and CDR2 YYEEEE. The CDR3 sequence is 14 residues long. The DNA of the CDR3 is TGTGCCAGCAGCTTTGGGACGGAACTTGATACGCAGTATTTT. Encoded protein: CASSFGTELDTQYF. The full variable domain, its missing parts supplied by reference TRBV5-6 and TRBJ2-3, is DAGVTQSPTHLIKTRGQQVTLRCSPKSGHDTVSWYQQALGQGPQFIFQYYEEEERQRGNFPDRFSGHQFPNYSSELNVNALLLGDSALYLCASSFGTELDTQYFGPGTRLTVL.